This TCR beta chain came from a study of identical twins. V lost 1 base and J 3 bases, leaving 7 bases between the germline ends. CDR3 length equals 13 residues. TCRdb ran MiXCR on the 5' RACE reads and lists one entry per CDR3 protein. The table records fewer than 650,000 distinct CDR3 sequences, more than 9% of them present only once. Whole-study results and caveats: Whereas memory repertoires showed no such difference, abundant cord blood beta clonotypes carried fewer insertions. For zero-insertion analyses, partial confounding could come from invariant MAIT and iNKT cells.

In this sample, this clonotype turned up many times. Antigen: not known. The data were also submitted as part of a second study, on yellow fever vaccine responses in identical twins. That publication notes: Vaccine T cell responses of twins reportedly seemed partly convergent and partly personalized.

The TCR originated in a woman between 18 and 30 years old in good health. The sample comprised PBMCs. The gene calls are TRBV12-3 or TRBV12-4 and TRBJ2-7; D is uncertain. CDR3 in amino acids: CASSLGEYYEQYF. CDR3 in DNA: TGTGCCAGCAGTTTAGGGGAATACTACGAGCAGTACTTC.